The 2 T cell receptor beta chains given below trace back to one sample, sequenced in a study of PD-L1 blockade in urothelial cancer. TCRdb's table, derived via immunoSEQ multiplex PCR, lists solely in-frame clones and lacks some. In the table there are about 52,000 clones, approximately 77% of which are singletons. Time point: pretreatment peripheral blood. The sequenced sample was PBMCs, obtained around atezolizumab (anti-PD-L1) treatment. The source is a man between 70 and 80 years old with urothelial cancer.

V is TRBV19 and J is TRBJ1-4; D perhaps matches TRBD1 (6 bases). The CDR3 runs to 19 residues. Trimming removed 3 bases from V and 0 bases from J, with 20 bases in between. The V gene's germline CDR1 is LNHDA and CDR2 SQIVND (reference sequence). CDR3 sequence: CASSMPGWDTLSTNEKLFF. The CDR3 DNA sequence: TGTGCCAGTAGTATGCCCGGCTGGGACACCCTGTCAACTAATGAAAAACTGTTTTTT.

The CDR3 bases are TGTGCCAGCATCCCGACGGGGGGAACTAATGAAAAACTGTTTTTT. It translates to CASIPTGGTNEKLFF. The rearrangement uses TRBV28 and TRBJ1-4, with a possible D match to TRBD1 (5 bases). The V end lost 7 bases, the J end lost 1 base, and 13 bases lay between the germline ends. Germline V lookup: CDR1 MDHEN, CDR2 SYDVKM. The CDR3 extends over 15 amino acids.